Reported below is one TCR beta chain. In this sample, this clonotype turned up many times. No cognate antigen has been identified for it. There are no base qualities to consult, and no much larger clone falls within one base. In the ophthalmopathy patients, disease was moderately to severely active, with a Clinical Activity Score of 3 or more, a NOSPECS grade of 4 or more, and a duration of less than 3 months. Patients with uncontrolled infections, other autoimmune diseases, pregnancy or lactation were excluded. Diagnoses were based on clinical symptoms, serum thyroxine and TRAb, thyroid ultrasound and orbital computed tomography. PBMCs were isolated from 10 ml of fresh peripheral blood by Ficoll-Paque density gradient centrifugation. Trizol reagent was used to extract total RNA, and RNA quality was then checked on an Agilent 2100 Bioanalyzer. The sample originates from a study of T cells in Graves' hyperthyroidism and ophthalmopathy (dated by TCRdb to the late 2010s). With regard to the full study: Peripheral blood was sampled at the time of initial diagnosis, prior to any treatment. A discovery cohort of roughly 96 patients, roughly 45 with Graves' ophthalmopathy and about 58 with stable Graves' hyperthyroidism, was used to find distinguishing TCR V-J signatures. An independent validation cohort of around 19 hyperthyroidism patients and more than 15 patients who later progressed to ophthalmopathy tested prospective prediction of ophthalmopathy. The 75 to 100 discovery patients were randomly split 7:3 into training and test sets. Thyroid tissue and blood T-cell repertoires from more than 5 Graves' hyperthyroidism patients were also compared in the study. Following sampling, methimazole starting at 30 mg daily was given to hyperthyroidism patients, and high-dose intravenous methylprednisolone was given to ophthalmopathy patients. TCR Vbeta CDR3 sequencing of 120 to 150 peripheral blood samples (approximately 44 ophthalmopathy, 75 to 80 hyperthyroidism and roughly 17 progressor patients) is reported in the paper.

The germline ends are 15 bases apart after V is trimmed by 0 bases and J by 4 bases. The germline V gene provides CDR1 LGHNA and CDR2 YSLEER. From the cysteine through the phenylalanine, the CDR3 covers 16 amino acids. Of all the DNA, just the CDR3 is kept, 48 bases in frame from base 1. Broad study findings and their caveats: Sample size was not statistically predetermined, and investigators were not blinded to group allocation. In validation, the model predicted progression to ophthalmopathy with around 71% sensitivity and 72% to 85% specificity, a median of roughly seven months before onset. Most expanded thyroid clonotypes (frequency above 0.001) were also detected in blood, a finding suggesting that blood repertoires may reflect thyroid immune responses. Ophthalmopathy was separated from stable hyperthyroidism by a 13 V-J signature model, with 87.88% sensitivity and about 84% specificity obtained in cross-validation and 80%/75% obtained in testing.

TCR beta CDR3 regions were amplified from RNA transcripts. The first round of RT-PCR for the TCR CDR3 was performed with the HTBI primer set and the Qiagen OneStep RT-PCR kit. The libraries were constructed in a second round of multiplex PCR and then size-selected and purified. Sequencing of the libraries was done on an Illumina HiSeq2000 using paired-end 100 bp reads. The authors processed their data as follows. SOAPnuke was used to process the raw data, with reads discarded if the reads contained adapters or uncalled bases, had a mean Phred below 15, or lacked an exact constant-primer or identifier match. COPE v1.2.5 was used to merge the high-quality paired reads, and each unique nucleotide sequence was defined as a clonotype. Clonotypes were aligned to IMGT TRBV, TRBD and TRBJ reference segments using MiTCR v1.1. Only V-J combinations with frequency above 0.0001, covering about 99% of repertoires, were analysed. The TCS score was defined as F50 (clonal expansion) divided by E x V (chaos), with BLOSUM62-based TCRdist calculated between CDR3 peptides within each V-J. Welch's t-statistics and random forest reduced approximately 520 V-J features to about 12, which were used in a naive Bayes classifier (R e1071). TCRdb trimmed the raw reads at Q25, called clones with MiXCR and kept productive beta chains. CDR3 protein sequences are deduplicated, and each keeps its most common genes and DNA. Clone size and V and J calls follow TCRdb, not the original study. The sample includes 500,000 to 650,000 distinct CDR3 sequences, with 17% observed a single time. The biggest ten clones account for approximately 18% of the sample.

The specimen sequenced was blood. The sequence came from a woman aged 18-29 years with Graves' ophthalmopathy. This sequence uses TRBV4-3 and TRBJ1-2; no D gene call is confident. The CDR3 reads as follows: CASSQDRSDPFYGYTF. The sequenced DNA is TGCGCCAGCAGCCAAGATCGGAGCGATCCATTCTATGGCTACACCTTC.